This is a list of T cell receptor beta chains from one sample in a study of shared clonotypes between healthy human individuals. Clones were read by immunoSEQ multiplex PCR, and TCRdb kept only the in-frame ones, dropping some. The sample lists 2 million to 3 million clones; roughly 93% were seen once. Sequenced: naive CD4+ T cells from PBMCs. The receptor set was obtained from a man aged 18 to 30 in good health. Some clones in this sample may be carry-over from other donors' samples. Each CDR3 is given with its conserved first and last residue. A D gene is named only where the DNA matches it firmly. The size field is filled for only some rows; it gives once, few, many or a size class.

CDR3nt | CDR3aa | abundance | j_gene | v_gene | d_gene
TGTGCCAGCAGACCCCGGGACAGGGGGCGAGAGACCCAGTACTTC | CASRPRDRGRETQYF | - | TRBJ2-5 | TRBV28 | TRBD1
TGTGCCAGCAGTCCGGGACAGAAAAACTACGAGCAGTACTTC | CASSPGQKNYEQYF | - | TRBJ2-7 | TRBV25-1 | TRBD1
TGCAGCGTTGAGACGGGGGCCGGGGAGACCCAGTACTTC | CSVETGAGETQYF | - | TRBJ2-5 | TRBV29-1 | -
TGTGCCAGCAGTGAAGCCCCAGGGGTTGTTGAGACCCAGTACTTC | CASSEAPGVVETQYF | - | TRBJ2-5 | TRBV25-1 | -
TGTGCCAGCAGCCCGGGACTAGCGGGATACAATGAGCAGTTCTTC | CASSPGLAGYNEQFF | - | TRBJ2-1 | TRBV11-3 | TRBD2
TGTGCCAGCACCCCCCGAGGAACCTCGGATACGCAGTATTTT | CASTPRGTSDTQYF | - | TRBJ2-3 | TRBV7-3 | -
TGTGCCAGCAGCCCCTCCTCCTACAATGAGCAGTTCTTC | CASSPSSYNEQFF | - | TRBJ2-1 | TRBV11-3 | -
TGCGCCAGCACAGGACAAAGTGGAAACACCATATATTTT | CASTGQSGNTIYF | - | TRBJ1-3 | TRBV5-1 | -
TGTGCCAGCAGCTTAAAGGCGGGGTCCCATGGCTACACCTTC | CASSLKAGSHGYTF | - | TRBJ1-2 | TRBV5-6 | -
TGTGCCAGCAGTGCGTCCGGGACGGCAAACACTGAAGCTTTCTTT | CASSASGTANTEAFF | few | TRBJ1-1 | TRBV6-4 | -
TGTGCCAGCAGCCCAGGTTTGGCTTTGGGTGGCTACACCTTC | CASSPGLALGGYTF | - | TRBJ1-2 | TRBV7-3 | -
TGTGCCAGCAGTTCCTCGGGTTTCAATCAGCCCCAGCATTTT | CASSSSGFNQPQHF | - | TRBJ1-5 | TRBV6-1 | -
TGTGCCAGCAGCTTGTTCGCAGCGACGGGGGTTATCTATGGCTACACCTTC | CASSLFAATGVIYGYTF | - | TRBJ1-2 | TRBV5-5 | -
TGTGCCAGCAGCCAAGATCAGCGGGAGGGCCGGAACACCGGGGAGCTGTTTTTT | CASSQDQREGRNTGELFF | - | TRBJ2-2 | TRBV14 | TRBD2